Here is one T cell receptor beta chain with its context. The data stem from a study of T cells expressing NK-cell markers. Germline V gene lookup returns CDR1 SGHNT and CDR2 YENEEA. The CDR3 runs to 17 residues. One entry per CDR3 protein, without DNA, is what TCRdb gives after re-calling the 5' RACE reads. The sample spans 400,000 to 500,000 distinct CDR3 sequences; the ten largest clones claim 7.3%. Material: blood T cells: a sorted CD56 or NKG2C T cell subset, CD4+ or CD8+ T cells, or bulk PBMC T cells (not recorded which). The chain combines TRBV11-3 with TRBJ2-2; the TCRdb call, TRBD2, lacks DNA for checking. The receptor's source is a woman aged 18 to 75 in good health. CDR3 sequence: CASSSDLAGGGTGELFF.